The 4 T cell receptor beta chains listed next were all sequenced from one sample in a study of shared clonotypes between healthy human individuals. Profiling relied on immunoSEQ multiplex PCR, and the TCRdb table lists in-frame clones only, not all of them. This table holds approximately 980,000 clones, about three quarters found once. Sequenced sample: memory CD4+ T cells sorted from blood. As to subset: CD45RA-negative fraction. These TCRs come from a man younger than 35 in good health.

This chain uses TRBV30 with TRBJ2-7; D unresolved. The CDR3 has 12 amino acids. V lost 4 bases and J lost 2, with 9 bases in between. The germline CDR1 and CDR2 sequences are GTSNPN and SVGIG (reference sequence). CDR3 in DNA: TGTGCCTGGAATATTGAGGCCTACGAGCAGTACTTC. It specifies CAWNIEAYEQYF.

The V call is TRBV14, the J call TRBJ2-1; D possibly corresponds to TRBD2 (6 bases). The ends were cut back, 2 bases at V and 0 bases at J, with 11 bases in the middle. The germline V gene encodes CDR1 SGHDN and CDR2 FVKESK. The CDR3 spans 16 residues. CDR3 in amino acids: CASSQLAVISYNEQFF. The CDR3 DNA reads TGTGCCAGCAGCCAATTAGCGGTTATCTCCTACAATGAGCAGTTCTTC.

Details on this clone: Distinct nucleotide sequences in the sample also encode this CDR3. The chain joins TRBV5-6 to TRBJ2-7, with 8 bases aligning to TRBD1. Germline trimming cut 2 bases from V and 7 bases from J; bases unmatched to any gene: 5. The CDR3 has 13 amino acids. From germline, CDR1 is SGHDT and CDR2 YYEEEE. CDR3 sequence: CASSFGQGGEQYF. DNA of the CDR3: TGTGCCAGCAGCTTCGGACAGGGTGGAGAGCAGTACTTC.

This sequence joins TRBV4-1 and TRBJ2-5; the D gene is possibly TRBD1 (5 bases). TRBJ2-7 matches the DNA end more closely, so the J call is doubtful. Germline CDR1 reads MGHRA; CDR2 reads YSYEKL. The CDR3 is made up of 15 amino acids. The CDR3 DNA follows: TGCGCCAGCAGCCAAGAGGCAGGGCTATCCTACGAGCAGTACTTC. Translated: CASSQEAGLSYEQYF.